One and the same sample provided the 28 T cell receptor beta chains below, sequenced in a study of OX40 agonist ivuxolimab in advanced cancers. TCRdb's copy holds only in-frame clones and misses some; the assay was immunoSEQ multiplex PCR. The sample shows approximately 38,000 clones, 80% to 90% of them seen only once. The sample consisted of CD4+ or CD8+ T cells sorted from blood, taken in a trial of the OX40 agonist ivuxolimab. The receptors were gathered from an adult with an advanced solid tumor such as melanoma, head and neck, liver or kidney cancer.

This chain uses TRBV6-5 with TRBJ1-6; possible D gene TRBD1, 6 bases. The V end lost 0 bases, the J end lost 8 bases, and 14 bases lay between the germline ends. The CDR3 consists of 16 residues. The germline gives CDR1 MNHEY, CDR2 SVGAGI. CDR3: CASSYSGGGNDSPLHF. The CDR3 DNA is TGTGCCAGCAGTTACTCTGGGGGCGGCAACGATTCACCCCTCCACTTT.

This clone was counted only a few times. The chain carries TRBV9 and TRBJ2-3; D is unclear. CDR1 is SGDLS and CDR2 is YYNGEE in the germline V gene. The CDR3 loop spans 11 amino acids. The V end lost 3 bases, the J end lost 9 bases, and 8 bases lay between the germline ends. CDR3 in DNA: TGTGCCAGCAGCGGCGAGAGCACGCAGTATTTT. This sequence encodes CASSGESTQYF.

As DNA, the CDR3 is TGTGCCAGTAGTATCCAAGGGGATACCTACGAGCAGTACTTC. The encoded protein is CASSIQGDTYEQYF. The chain has TRBV19 and TRBJ2-5; possibly TRBD1 for D (5 bases). The better agreement between TRBJ2-7 and the DNA end casts doubt on the J call. The germline CDR1 and CDR2 sequences are LNHDA and SQIVND (reference sequence). This CDR3 comprises 14 residues.

This chain connects TRBV30 to TRBJ2-7, with 7 bases fitting TRBD1. Germline CDR1 is GTSNPN and CDR2 is SVGIG (reference sequence). The CDR3 runs to 14 residues. After removal of 0 bases from V and 2 bases from J, the junction contained 4 bases not matched to a gene. CDR3 region: CAWSVGTVAYEQYF. The DNA of the CDR3 is TGTGCCTGGAGTGTAGGGACAGTTGCCTACGAGCAGTACTTC.

This clone has more than one count but fewer than ten. The V gene is TRBV5-4, the J gene TRBJ2-5, with TRBD2 matching 8 bases. The junction had 7 bases not matched to a gene; V was cut back by 2 bases and J by 1 base. The CDR3 is 16 residues long. Germline CDR1 and CDR2: SGHNT and YYREEE (reference sequence). CDR3 in amino acids: CASSFVGRGGQETQYF. CDR3 coding DNA: TGTGCCAGCAGCTTCGTTGGTCGGGGGGGCCAAGAGACCCAGTACTTC.

CDR3 amino acids: CASSGGMKDEQFF. The DNA of the CDR3 is TGTGCCAGCAGCGGCGGGATGAAGGATGAGCAGTTCTTC. The chain couples TRBV7-9 to TRBJ2-1; possibly TRBD2 for D (6 bases). The germline gives CDR1 SEHNR, CDR2 FQNEAQ (reference sequence). This CDR3 comprises 13 residues. V was pared by 5 bases and J by 8 bases, with 13 bases between.

The chain employs TRBV21-1 and TRBJ2-5. TRBV21-1 is annotated as a pseudogene. CDR3 length: 15 amino acids. The chain's CDR3 is CASSKGFLGDETQYF. In DNA form, the CDR3 reads TGTGCCAGCAGCAAAGGGTTTCTTGGGGACGAGACCCAGTACTTC.

In the case of this clone: Additional DNA sequences in this sample encode the identical CDR3. V is TRBV6-5 and J is TRBJ1-4; 7 bases are a match to TRBD1. V lost 5 bases to trimming and J lost 10 bases; unmatched junction nucleotides: 10. This CDR3 has 14 residues. Looked up from germline, CDR1 is MNHEY and CDR2 is SVGAGI. As DNA, the CDR3 is TGTGCCAGCAGTCTGCGGGACAGCCCGGGAAAACTGTTTTTT. Translation: CASSLRDSPGKLFF.

This clone was picked up a small number of times. The rearrangement joins TRBV7-2 to TRBJ2-7; TRBD2 matches at 10 bases. CDR3 length equals 17 residues. J was trimmed by 0 bases and V by 4 bases; bases with no gene match: 9. Per the germline V gene, CDR1 is SGHTA and CDR2 is FQGNSA. The CDR3 nucleotides are TGTGCCAGCAGCTCGCAACTAGCGGGATCTTCCTCCTACGAGCAGTACTTC. As protein: CASSSQLAGSSSYEQYF.

This chain joins TRBV7-2 and TRBJ2-1; the D gene is possibly TRBD1 (5 bases). This CDR3 has 12 amino acids. CDR1 and CDR2 (germline): SGHTA, FQGNSA. V was cut by 1 base and J by 10 bases, with 8 bases left in between. CDR3 sequence (DNA): TGTGCCAGCAGCTTAGTATCAGGGGAGCAGTTCTTC. This translates into CASSLVSGEQFF.

The chain is built from TRBV2 and TRBJ2-1; D might be TRBD1 or TRBD2, each matching 6 bases. Trimming shortened V by 6 bases and J by 0 bases, and 15 bases separated the two germline ends. This CDR3 is built from 16 residues. Germline CDR1 and CDR2: SNHLY and FYNNEI. The CDR3: CASRAPRGLSYNEQFF. The CDR3 DNA is TGTGCCAGCAGAGCACCTCGGGGGCTCTCCTACAATGAGCAGTTCTTC.

The V call is TRBV5-5, the J call TRBJ1-3; maybe TRBD1 (5 bases). This CDR3 contains 13 residues. The V gene lost 4 bases and the J gene lost 3 bases, with 8 bases spanning the gap. CDR1 and CDR2 (germline): SGHKS, YYEKEE (reference sequence). CDR3 sequence: CASSRDVGNTIYF. In nucleotides, the CDR3 is TGTGCCAGCAGCCGGGACGTTGGAAACACCATATATTTT.

The CDR3 nucleotides are TGTGCCAGCAGTGTGGACAGCTCTGGAAACACCATATATTTT. Protein product: CASSVDSSGNTIYF. The chain joins TRBV2 to TRBJ1-3, with D maybe TRBD1 (6 bases). The CDR3 totals 14 residues. Between the trimmed V and J ends, which lost 4 bases and 0 bases, there was a span of 7 bases. Germline V gene sequence: CDR1 SNHLY, CDR2 FYNNEI.

This CDR3 reads CAWSVQGGNQPQHF. CDR3 bases: TGTGCCTGGAGTGTACAAGGTGGCAATCAGCCCCAGCATTTT. J is TRBJ1-5 and V is TRBV30; the D is unclear. Trimming took off 0 bases at V and 2 bases at J, with 8 bases between the two ends. The CDR3 totals 14 residues. The germline V gene has CDR1 GTSNPN and CDR2 SVGIG (reference sequence).

This chain links TRBV15 with TRBJ2-1; TRBD2 matches 7 bases. From germline, CDR1 is LNHNV and CDR2 YYDKDF (reference sequence). The V segment lost 0 bases and the J segment 7 bases; nucleotides outside the gene matches: 6. The CDR3 extends over 15 amino acids. The CDR3: CATSREGGRTNEQFF. The DNA of the CDR3 is TGTGCCACCAGCAGAGAGGGCGGGAGAACTAATGAGCAGTTCTTC.

The chain recombines TRBV5-6 with TRBJ2-7, with D tentatively TRBD1 (6 bases). This CDR3 is 13 amino acids long. Germline V gene lookup returns CDR1 SGHDT and CDR2 YYEEEE. V gave up 3 bases and J gave up 5 bases, with 12 bases separating them. CDR3: CASSSQGPHEQYF. CDR3 nucleotides: TGTGCCAGCAGCTCACAGGGCCCCCACGAGCAGTACTTC.

The chain joins TRBV10-3 to TRBJ2-5; no firm D call. This CDR3 is 13 amino acids long. Germline V gene sequence: CDR1 ENHRY, CDR2 SYGVKD. Between the trimmed V and J ends, which lost 0 bases and 4 bases, there was a span of 6 bases. This CDR3 reads CAISESEIETQYF. Written as DNA, the CDR3 is TGTGCCATCAGTGAGTCGGAGATAGAGACCCAGTACTTC.

The rearrangement uses TRBV6-1 and TRBJ1-5; D call uncertain. This CDR3 is built from 13 residues. Looked up from germline, CDR1 is MNHNS and CDR2 is SASEGT. Trimming stripped 0 bases from V and 8 bases from J, with 8 bases between. The chain's CDR3 is CASSEARREPQHF. The CDR3 DNA reads as TGTGCCAGCAGTGAAGCGCGGAGGGAGCCCCAGCATTTT.

This chain connects TRBV29-1 to TRBJ2-1; D remains unclear. The germline CDR1 and CDR2 sequences are SQVTM and ANQGSEA. This CDR3 region has 15 residues. The V end was cut by 6 bases, the J end by 12 bases, with 27 bases between. The CDR3 region is CSVGPDSSILFMQFF. For the CDR3, the DNA is TGCAGCGTAGGACCTGACTCCTCAATCTTGTTTATGCAGTTCTTC.

The CDR3 nucleotides are TGTGCCAGCAGTCTTCGGGACAGCTCCTACGAGCAGTACTTC. Translation: CASSLRDSSYEQYF. The chain is built from TRBV6-1 and TRBJ2-7; TRBD1 aligns across 7 bases. The CDR3 contains 14 residues. J gave up 0 bases and V 5 bases, and 4 bases lay outside the gene matches. Germline assignment: CDR1 MNHNS and CDR2 SASEGT.

The chain joins TRBV7-3 to TRBJ2-5; D ambiguous. Germline assignment: CDR1 SGHTA and CDR2 FQGTGA. V was cut by 2 bases and J by 1 base, with 5 bases left in between. This CDR3 has 13 amino acids. CDR3: CASSLDRQETQYF. DNA for the CDR3: TGTGCCAGCAGCTTAGACCGCCAAGAGACCCAGTACTTC.

The chain links TRBV15 to TRBJ1-6; maybe TRBD1 (6 bases). V was cut by 0 bases and J by 6 bases, with 21 bases left in between. The CDR3 has 19 amino acids. CDR1 LNHNV and CDR2 YYDKDF come from the germline V gene (reference sequence). CDR3 sequence reads: CATSRDSGGGRTINSPLHF. CDR3 bases: TGTGCCACCAGCAGAGATTCGGGGGGCGGACGGACTATTAATTCACCCCTCCACTTT.

This rearrangement joins TRBV21-1 to TRBJ1-6; TRBD1, the D gene given by the table, was not confirmed from the DNA. TRBV21-1 is shown as a pseudogene. The CDR3 is 17 residues long. The DNA for the CDR3 is TGTGCCAGCAGCTCCGCCTTCGAGGGACAGTATAATTCACCCCTCCACTTT. Its translation: CASSSAFEGQYNSPLHF.

V usage is TRBV23-1 and J usage is TRBJ1-3; the D gene is possibly TRBD1 (6 bases). TRBV23-1 is placed among ORFs of uncertain function. CDR3 length: 17 residues. V lost 6 bases and J 0 bases, leaving 18 bases between the germline ends. This CDR3 is CASSQNPRQDSGNTIYF. CDR3 in DNA: TGCGCCAGCAGCCAAAACCCGAGACAGGACTCTGGAAACACCATATATTTT.

The chain has TRBV4-1 and TRBJ2-5; 8 nucleotides line up with TRBD2. This CDR3 is 17 amino acids long. Per the germline V gene, CDR1 is MGHRA and CDR2 is YSYEKL. After removal of 2 bases from V and 0 bases from J, the junction contained 8 bases not matched to a gene. CDR3 sequence reads: CASSQNSGVRYQETQYF. The CDR3 region has the DNA TGCGCCAGCAGCCAAAATAGCGGGGTTAGGTACCAAGAGACCCAGTACTTC.

This clone was counted between two and nine times. The same CDR3 is also encoded by other DNA sequences in this sample. J is TRBJ1-3 and V is TRBV6-1; D gene unclear. The V gene's germline CDR1 is MNHNS and CDR2 SASEGT. CDR3 length: 12 residues. Trimming left V 6 bases short and J 1 base short, with 4 bases between. CDR3 residues: CASRPSGNTIYF. CDR3 coding DNA: TGTGCCAGCAGGCCATCTGGAAACACCATATATTTT.

This clone showed up just a few times. This chain connects TRBV6-4 to TRBJ2-2; D unclear. Per germline, CDR1 MRHNA and CDR2 SNTAGT. This CDR3 comprises 15 residues. Trimming shortened V by 0 bases and J by 3 bases, and 8 bases separated the two germline ends. The CDR3 reads CASSDSGIHTGELFF. CDR3 sequence (DNA): TGTGCCAGCAGTGACTCAGGGATTCACACCGGGGAGCTGTTTTTT.

The chain has TRBV4-1 and TRBJ2-3, with a weak D call TRBD2 (6 bases). CDR1 MGHRA and CDR2 YSYEKL come from the germline V gene. Trimming cost V 4 bases and J 2 bases, with 13 bases left between them. This CDR3 region has 15 residues. The CDR3 DNA sequence: TGCGCCAGCAGCCCGGGATCGGGGGACACAGATACGCAGTATTTT. Its protein is CASSPGSGDTDTQYF.